This is a list of T cell receptor beta chains from one sample in a study of identical twins. TCRdb recomputed calls from the 5' RACE reads with MiXCR, one row per CDR3 protein. The sample shows 1.5 million to 2 million distinct CDR3 sequences, roughly a third of them seen only once. The sequencing sample was made of cord blood. The receptors were sampled from a newborn girl in good health. Each CDR3 is given with its conserved first and last residue. A D gene is named only where the DNA matches it firmly. Part of the rows lack a size; the others show once, few, many or a class for expanded clones.

D gene: -
clone size: -
V gene: TRBV6-5
J gene: TRBJ2-4
CDR3 DNA: TGTGCCAGCAGTGGCGGCAGAAACATTCAGTACTTC
CDR3 protein: CASSGGRNIQYF

D gene: -
clone size: -
V gene: TRBV19
J gene: TRBJ2-4
CDR3 DNA: TGTGCCAGTAGTATTAATGGGGGGGCCCTTCAGTACTTC
CDR3 protein: CASSINGGALQYF

D gene: -
clone size: few
V gene: TRBV20-1
J gene: TRBJ2-4
CDR3 DNA: TGCAGTGCCGCGGGCGGGGCCAAAAACATTCAGTACTTC
CDR3 protein: CSAAGGAKNIQYF

D gene: TRBD1
clone size: -
V gene: TRBV2
J gene: TRBJ2-7
CDR3 DNA: TGTGCCAGCAGTGTGGACAGGGGGTATCCCTACGAGCAGTACTTC
CDR3 protein: CASSVDRGYPYEQYF

D gene: -
clone size: -
V gene: TRBV20-1
J gene: TRBJ2-3
CDR3 DNA: TGCAGTGCTGGAACCCTCCCTGAGCGGACCACAGATACGCAGTATTTT
CDR3 protein: CSAGTLPERTTDTQYF

D gene: -
clone size: -
V gene: TRBV9
J gene: TRBJ1-1
CDR3 DNA: TGTGCCAGCAGCGTAGCGGGGGGCTGGGACACTGAAGCTTTCTTT
CDR3 protein: CASSVAGGWDTEAFF

D gene: -
clone size: many
V gene: TRBV12-3/TRBV12-4
J gene: TRBJ1-1
CDR3 DNA: TGTGCCAGCAGTTTAGTCGGCACAGGGTACACTGAAGCTTTCTTT
CDR3 protein: CASSLVGTGYTEAFF

D gene: TRBD1
clone size: -
V gene: TRBV10-1
J gene: TRBJ1-5
CDR3 DNA: TGCGCCAGCACCACTCCAGTTGACAGGGTTAATCAGCCCCAGCATTTT
CDR3 protein: CASTTPVDRVNQPQHF

D gene: -
clone size: -
V gene: TRBV28
J gene: TRBJ2-1
CDR3 DNA: TGTGCCAGCAGTTCCCCCAGCCAGGGGGGGAATGAGCAGTTCTTC
CDR3 protein: CASSSPSQGGNEQFF

D gene: -
clone size: few
V gene: TRBV7-7
J gene: TRBJ2-1
CDR3 DNA: TGTGCTAGCAGCTTAAGGGACAACAATGAGCAGTTCTTC
CDR3 protein: CASSLRDNNEQFF

D gene: -
clone size: -
V gene: TRBV7-2
J gene: TRBJ1-6
CDR3 DNA: TGTGCCAGCAGTTACAGGGACCTAGGGGGTTCACCCCTCCACTTT
CDR3 protein: CASSYRDLGGSPLHF

D gene: -
clone size: -
V gene: TRBV20-1
J gene: TRBJ2-7
CDR3 DNA: TGCAGTGCTAGAGACTCAGAGAAAATTATGGGCAGTCAGTACTTC
CDR3 protein: CSARDSEKIMGSQYF

D gene: -
clone size: many
V gene: TRBV6-6
J gene: TRBJ2-7
CDR3 DNA: TGTGCCAGCAGTTCCCACTCCTACGAGCAGTACTTC
CDR3 protein: CASSSHSYEQYF

D gene: -
clone size: few
V gene: TRBV6-5
J gene: TRBJ2-5
CDR3 DNA: TGTGCCAGCAGTTACTCGACGGGGAACCAAGAGACCCAGTACTTC
CDR3 protein: CASSYSTGNQETQYF

D gene: TRBD2
clone size: few
V gene: TRBV27
J gene: TRBJ2-5
CDR3 DNA: TGTGCCAGCAGTTTATCAACTAGCGGGAGCGGGCAAGAGACCCAGTACTTC
CDR3 protein: CASSLSTSGSGQETQYF

D gene: TRBD1
clone size: few
V gene: TRBV6-6
J gene: TRBJ2-5
CDR3 DNA: TGTGCCAGCAGTTCCTCTCCGGACAGGCAAGAGACCCAGTACTTC
CDR3 protein: CASSSSPDRQETQYF

D gene: -
clone size: few
V gene: TRBV7-9
J gene: TRBJ2-7
CDR3 DNA: TGTGCCAGCAGCCCGAAGAAGGGCAGCTCCTACGAGCAGTACTTC
CDR3 protein: CASSPKKGSSYEQYF

D gene: -
clone size: few
V gene: TRBV11-2
J gene: TRBJ2-5
CDR3 DNA: TGTGCCAGCAGCGCTAGGGACTTCCAAGAGACCCAGTACTTC
CDR3 protein: CASSARDFQETQYF

D gene: -
clone size: -
V gene: TRBV7-2
J gene: TRBJ2-7
CDR3 DNA: TGTGCCAGCAGCTTAGTAGTCCCTTACGGGGTGGGCCTCTACGAGCAGTACTTC
CDR3 protein: CASSLVVPYGVGLYEQYF

D gene: -
clone size: -
V gene: TRBV6-5
J gene: TRBJ2-1
CDR3 DNA: TGTGCCAGCAGTTTCGACGGGGTGCTAAGCTCCTACAATGAGCAGTTCTTC
CDR3 protein: CASSFDGVLSSYNEQFF

D gene: -
clone size: -
V gene: TRBV4-1
J gene: TRBJ1-1
CDR3 DNA: TGCGCCAGCAGCCAAGACGCCACTGAAGCTTTCTTT
CDR3 protein: CASSQDATEAFF

D gene: -
clone size: -
V gene: TRBV27
J gene: TRBJ2-1
CDR3 DNA: TGTGCCAGCAGTCCCCTAGGTAGCAGCTCCTACAATGAGCAGTTCTTC
CDR3 protein: CASSPLGSSSYNEQFF

D gene: TRBD1
clone size: -
V gene: TRBV7-6
J gene: TRBJ1-1
CDR3 DNA: TGTGCCAGCAGCTTCGCCGTCGGGACAGGGGGCCGGAACACTGAAGCTTTCTTT
CDR3 protein: CASSFAVGTGGRNTEAFF

D gene: -
clone size: -
V gene: TRBV29-1
J gene: TRBJ2-2
CDR3 DNA: TGCAGCGTTGAAGATCAAATCAGGGACGGGGAGCTGTTTTTT
CDR3 protein: CSVEDQIRDGELFF

D gene: TRBD2
clone size: few
V gene: TRBV27
J gene: TRBJ2-1
CDR3 DNA: TGTGCCAGCAGGGTAGGACTAGACGGGATTGAGCAGTTCTTC
CDR3 protein: CASRVGLDGIEQFF